This T cell receptor beta chain was sequenced for a study of T cell repertoires in cytomegalovirus infection. Study in general: CMV epitopes in the study were HLA-C-restricted (recently identified) and HLA-B-restricted (well studied).

From the reads, TCRdb called clonotypes with MiXCR, one entry per CDR3 protein. The table records just over 450,000 distinct CDR3 sequences, 40% to 50% of them present only once. Concerning this clonotype itself: Antigen unknown.

The CDR3 contains 14 residues. V gave up 3 bases and J gave up 8 bases, with 13 bases separating them. CDR1 is KGHSH, CDR2 LQKENI, per germline. The TCR was taken from a human donor in good health (CMV status not recorded). Some clones in this sample may be carry-over from other donors' samples. The sequences come from cultured PBMCs, collected from culture after CMV antigen stimulation. J is TRBJ1-4 and V is TRBV18; D uncertain. This CDR3 reads CASSPGQVHEKLFF. DNA of the CDR3: TGTGCCAGCTCACCCGGGCAAGTCCACGAAAAACTGTTTTTT. The variable domain in full, completed from reference TRBV18 and TRBJ1-4, reads NAGVMQNPRHLVRRRGQEARLRCSPMKGHSHVYWYRQLPEEGLKFMVYLQKENIIDESGMPKERFSAEFPKEGPSILRIQQVVRGDSAAYFCASSPGQVHEKLFFGSGTQLSVL.